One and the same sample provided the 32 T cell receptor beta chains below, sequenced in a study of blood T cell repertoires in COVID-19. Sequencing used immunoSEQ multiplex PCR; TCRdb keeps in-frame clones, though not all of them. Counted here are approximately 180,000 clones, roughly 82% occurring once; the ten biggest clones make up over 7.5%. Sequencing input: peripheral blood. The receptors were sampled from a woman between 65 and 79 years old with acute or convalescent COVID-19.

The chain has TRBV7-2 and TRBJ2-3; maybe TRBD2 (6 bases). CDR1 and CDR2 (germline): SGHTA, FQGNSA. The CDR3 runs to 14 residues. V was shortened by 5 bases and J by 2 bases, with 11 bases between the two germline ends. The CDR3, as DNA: TGTGCCAGCAGCACGGGGCGGGACACAGATACGCAGTATTTT. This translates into CASSTGRDTDTQYF.

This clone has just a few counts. The chain's CDR3 is CASSKQGAQNTEAFF. The CDR3 DNA reads TGCGCCAGCAGCAAACAGGGGGCACAGAACACTGAAGCTTTCTTT. This sequence joins TRBV10-1 and TRBJ1-1, with 9 bases identical to TRBD1. The CDR3 length is 15 residues. V lost 6 bases, J lost 1 base, and 6 bases stayed unmatched. Germline V CDR1 and CDR2: WNHNN, SYGVQD (reference sequence).

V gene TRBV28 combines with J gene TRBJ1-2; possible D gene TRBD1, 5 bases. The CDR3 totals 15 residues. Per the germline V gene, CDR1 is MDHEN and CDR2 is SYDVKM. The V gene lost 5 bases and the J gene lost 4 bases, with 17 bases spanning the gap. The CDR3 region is CASSGQQESGYGYTF. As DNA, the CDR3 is TGTGCCAGCAGTGGGCAACAGGAATCAGGCTATGGCTACACCTTC.

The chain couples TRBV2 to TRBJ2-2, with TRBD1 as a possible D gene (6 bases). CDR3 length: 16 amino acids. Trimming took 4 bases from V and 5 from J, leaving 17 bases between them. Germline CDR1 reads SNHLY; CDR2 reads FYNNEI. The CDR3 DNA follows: TGTGCCAGCAGTGCCGGGACAAGGACGTTGACCGGGGAGCTGTTTTTT. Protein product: CASSAGTRTLTGELFF. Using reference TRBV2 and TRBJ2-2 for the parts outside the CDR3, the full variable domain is EPEVTQTPSHQVTQMGQEVILRCVPISNHLYFYWYRQILGQKVEFLVSFYNNEISEKSEIFDDQFSVERPDGSNFTLKIRSTKLEDSAMYFCASSAGTRTLTGELFFGEGSRLTVL.

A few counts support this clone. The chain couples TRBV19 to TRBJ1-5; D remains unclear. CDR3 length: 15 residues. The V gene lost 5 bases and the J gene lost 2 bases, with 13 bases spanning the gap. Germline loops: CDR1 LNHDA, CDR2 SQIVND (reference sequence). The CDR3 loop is CASSVYHSGNQPQHF. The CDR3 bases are TGTGCCAGTAGTGTTTACCACTCGGGCAATCAGCCCCAGCATTTT.

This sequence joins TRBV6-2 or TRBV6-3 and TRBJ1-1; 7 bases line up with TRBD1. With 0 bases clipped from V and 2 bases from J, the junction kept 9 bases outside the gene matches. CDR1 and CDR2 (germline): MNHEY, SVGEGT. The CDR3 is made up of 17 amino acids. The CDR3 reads CASSYSSRGTANTEAFF. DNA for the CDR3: TGTGCCAGCAGTTACTCTTCCCGTGGGACAGCTAACACTGAAGCTTTCTTT.

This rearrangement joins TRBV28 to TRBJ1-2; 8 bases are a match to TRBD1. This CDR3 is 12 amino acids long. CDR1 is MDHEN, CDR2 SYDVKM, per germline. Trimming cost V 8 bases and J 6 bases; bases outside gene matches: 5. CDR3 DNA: TGTGCCAGCCGGGGACAGGTCGATGGCTACACCTTC. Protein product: CASRGQVDGYTF.

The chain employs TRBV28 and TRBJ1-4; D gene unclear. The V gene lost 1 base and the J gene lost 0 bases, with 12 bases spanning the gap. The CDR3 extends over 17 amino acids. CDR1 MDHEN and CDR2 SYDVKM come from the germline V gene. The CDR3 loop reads CASSLFVRASTNEKLFF. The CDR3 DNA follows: TGTGCCAGCAGTTTATTCGTGCGGGCTTCAACTAATGAAAAACTGTTTTTT.

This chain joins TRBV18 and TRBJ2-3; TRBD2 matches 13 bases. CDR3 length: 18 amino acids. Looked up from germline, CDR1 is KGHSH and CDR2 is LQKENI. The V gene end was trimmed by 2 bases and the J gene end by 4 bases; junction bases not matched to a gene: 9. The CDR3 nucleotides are TGTGCCAGCTCACCAAGACTAGCGGGAGGAGTGAGGGCAGATACGCAGTATTTT. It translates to CASSPRLAGGVRADTQYF.

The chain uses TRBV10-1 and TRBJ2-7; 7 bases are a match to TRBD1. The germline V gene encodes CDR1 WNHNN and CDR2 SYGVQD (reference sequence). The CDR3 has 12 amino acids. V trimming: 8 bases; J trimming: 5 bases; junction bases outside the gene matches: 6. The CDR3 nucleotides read TGCGCCAGCTTCCCAGGGGGTCACGAGCAGTACTTC. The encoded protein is CASFPGGHEQYF.

The chain's CDR3 is CASSSGMGGDGYTF. In DNA form, the CDR3 reads TGTGCCAGCAGTTCGGGGATGGGAGGGGATGGCTACACCTTC. The genes are TRBV28 and TRBJ1-2; the D gene is possibly TRBD1 (5 bases). The germline CDR1 and CDR2 sequences are MDHEN and SYDVKM. V was shortened by 4 bases and J by 6 bases, with 15 bases between the two germline ends. The CDR3 is 14 amino acids.

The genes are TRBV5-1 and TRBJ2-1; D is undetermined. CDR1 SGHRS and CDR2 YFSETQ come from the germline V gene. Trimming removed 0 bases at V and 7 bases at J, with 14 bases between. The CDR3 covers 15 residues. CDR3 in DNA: TGCGCCAGCAGCTTGGCCACGGGTAGTTTAAATGAGCAGTTCTTC. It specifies CASSLATGSLNEQFF.

Here the CDR3 DNA reads TGTGCCAGCGCAGGCGGGGGCGGTGTCTCCTATGGCTACACCTTC. It translates to CASAGGGGVSYGYTF. J is TRBJ1-2 and V is TRBV28; tentative D call: TRBD1 (6 bases). This CDR3 is 15 amino acids long. The V gene lost 8 bases and the J gene lost 4 bases, with 20 bases spanning the gap. Per the germline V gene, CDR1 is MDHEN and CDR2 is SYDVKM.

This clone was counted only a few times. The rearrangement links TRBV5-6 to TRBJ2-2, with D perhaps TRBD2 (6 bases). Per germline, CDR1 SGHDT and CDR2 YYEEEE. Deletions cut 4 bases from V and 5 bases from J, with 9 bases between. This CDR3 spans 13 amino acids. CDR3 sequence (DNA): TGTGCCAGCAGCGCGGGGAGGACCGGGGAGCTGTTTTTT. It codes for CASSAGRTGELFF. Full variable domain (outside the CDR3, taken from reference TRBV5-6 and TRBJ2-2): DAGVTQSPTHLIKTRGQQVTLRCSPKSGHDTVSWYQQALGQGPQFIFQYYEEEERQRGNFPDRFSGHQFPNYSSELNVNALLLGDSALYLCASSAGRTGELFFGEGSRLTVL.

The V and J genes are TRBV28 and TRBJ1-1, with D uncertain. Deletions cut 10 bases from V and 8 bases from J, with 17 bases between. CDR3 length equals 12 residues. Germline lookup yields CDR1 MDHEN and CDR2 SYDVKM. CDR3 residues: CANIKNRQEAFF. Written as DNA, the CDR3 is TGTGCCAACATTAAAAATCGACAAGAAGCTTTCTTT.

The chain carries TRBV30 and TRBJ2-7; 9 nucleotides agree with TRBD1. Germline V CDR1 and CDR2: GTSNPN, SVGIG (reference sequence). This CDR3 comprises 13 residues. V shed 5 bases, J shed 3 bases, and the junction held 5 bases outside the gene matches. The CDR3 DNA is TGTGCCTGGTCTTGGACAGGGGTCTACGAGCAGTACTTC. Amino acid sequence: CAWSWTGVYEQYF.

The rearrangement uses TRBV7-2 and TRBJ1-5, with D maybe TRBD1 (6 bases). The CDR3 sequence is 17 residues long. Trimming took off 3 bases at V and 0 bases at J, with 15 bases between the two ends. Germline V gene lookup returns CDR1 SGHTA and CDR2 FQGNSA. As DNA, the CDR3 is TGTGCCAGCAGCTTGAGGGGGATTGACTATAGCAATCAGCCCCAGCATTTT. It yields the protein CASSLRGIDYSNQPQHF.

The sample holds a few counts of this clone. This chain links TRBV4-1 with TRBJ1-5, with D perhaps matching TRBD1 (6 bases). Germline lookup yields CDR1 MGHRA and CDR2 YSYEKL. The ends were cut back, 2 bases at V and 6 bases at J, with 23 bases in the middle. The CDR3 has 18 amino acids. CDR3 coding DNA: TGCGCCAGCAGCCAACGTCAGGGGAAGATGTCTGCAGTTCAGCCCCAGCATTTT. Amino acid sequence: CASSQRQGKMSAVQPQHF.

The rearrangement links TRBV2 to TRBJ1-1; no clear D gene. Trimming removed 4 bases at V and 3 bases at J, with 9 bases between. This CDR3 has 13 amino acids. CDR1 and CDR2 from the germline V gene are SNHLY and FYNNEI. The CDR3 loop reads CASSVLLDTEAFF. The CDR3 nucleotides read TGTGCCAGCAGTGTCCTACTGGACACTGAAGCTTTCTTT.

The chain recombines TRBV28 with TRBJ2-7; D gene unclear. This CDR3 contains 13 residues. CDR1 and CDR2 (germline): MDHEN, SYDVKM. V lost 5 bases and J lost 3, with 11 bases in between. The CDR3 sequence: CASSPRLGYEQYF. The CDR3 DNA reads TGTGCCAGCAGTCCCCGACTCGGCTACGAGCAGTACTTC.

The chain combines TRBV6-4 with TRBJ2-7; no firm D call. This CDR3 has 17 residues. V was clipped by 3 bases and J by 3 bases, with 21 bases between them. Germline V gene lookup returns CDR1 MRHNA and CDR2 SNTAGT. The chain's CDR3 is CASSEAAQPERFYEQYF. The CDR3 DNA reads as TGTGCCAGCAGTGAGGCGGCCCAGCCGGAGAGGTTCTACGAGCAGTACTTC.

The CDR3 bases are TGTGCCAGCAGTTGGGGGCCCCCAATGCAAGAGACCCAGTACTTC. Encoded protein: CASSWGPPMQETQYF. The chain recombines TRBV2 with TRBJ2-5, with D perhaps matching TRBD1 (6 bases). Germline V gene lookup returns CDR1 SNHLY and CDR2 FYNNEI. V dropped 5 bases and J dropped 2 bases, with 15 bases sitting between them. The CDR3 sequence is 15 residues long.

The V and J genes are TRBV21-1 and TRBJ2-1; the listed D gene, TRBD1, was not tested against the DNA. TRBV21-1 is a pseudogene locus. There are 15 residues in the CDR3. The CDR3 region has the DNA TGTGCCAGCAGCAAAGGGGTCAGGGTAGGCAATGAGCAGTTCTTC. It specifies CASSKGVRVGNEQFF.

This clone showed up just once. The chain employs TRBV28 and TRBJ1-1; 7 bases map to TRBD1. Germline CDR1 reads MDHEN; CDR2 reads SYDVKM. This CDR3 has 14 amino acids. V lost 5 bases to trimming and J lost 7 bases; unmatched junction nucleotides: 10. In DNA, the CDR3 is TGTGCCAGCAGTCCTCTGGACAGGCCATATGAAGCTTTCTTT. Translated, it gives CASSPLDRPYEAFF.

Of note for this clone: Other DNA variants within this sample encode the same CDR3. The CDR3 protein is CAWSRTGGTEAFF. For the CDR3, the DNA is TGTGCCTGGAGTAGGACAGGGGGCACTGAAGCTTTCTTT. The chain carries TRBV30 and TRBJ1-1; 10 positions agree with TRBD1. V was pared by 2 bases and J by 4 bases, with 1 base of the junction left unmatched. Germline V gene sequence: CDR1 GTSNPN, CDR2 SVGIG (reference sequence). The CDR3 has 13 residues.

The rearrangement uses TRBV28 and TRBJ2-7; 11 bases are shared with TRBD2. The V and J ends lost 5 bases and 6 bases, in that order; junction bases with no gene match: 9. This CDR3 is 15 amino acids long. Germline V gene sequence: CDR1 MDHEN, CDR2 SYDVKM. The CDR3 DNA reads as TGTGCCAGCAGTCAGACTAGCGGGACTTTTATCGAGCAGTACTTC. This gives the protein CASSQTSGTFIEQYF.

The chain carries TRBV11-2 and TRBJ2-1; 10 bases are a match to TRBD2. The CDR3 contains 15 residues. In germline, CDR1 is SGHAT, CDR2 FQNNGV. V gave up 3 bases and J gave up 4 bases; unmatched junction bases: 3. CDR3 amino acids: CASSFLAGEYNEQFF. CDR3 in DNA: TGTGCCAGCAGCTTCCTAGCGGGGGAGTACAATGAGCAGTTCTTC.

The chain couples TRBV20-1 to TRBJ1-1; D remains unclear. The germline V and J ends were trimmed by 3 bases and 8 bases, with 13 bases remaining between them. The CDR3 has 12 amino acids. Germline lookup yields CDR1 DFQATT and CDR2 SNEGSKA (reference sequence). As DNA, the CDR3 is TGCAGTGCTAGTTTCATGCATCGGGAAGCTTTCTTT. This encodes CSASFMHREAFF.

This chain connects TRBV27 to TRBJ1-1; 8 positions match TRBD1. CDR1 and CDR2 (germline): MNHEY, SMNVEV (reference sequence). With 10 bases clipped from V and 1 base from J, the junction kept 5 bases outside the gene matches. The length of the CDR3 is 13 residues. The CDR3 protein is CATLGTGNTEAFF. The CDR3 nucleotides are TGTGCCACCTTAGGGACAGGGAACACTGAAGCTTTCTTT.

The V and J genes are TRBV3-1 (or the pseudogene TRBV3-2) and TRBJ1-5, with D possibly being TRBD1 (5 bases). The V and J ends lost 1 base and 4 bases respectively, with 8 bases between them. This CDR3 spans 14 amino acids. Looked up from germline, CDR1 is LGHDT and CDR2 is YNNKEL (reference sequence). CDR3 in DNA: TGTGCCAGCAGCCAAGTTTCAGGGAATCAGCCCCAGCATTTT. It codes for CASSQVSGNQPQHF.

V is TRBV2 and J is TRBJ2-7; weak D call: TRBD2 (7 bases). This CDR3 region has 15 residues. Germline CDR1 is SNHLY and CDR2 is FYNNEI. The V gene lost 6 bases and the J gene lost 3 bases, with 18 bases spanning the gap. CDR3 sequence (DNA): TGTGCCAGCAGCCCCATAGGGGGAGGGAGCTACGAGCAGTACTTC. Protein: CASSPIGGGSYEQYF.

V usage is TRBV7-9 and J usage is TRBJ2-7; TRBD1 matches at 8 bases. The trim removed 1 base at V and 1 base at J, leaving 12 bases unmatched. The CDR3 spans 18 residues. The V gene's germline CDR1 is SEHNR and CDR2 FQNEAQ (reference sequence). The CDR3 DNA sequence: TGTGCCAGCAGCTTAGTGGACAGGGTAGGCGGTTTATCCTACGAGCAGTACTTC. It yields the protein CASSLVDRVGGLSYEQYF.